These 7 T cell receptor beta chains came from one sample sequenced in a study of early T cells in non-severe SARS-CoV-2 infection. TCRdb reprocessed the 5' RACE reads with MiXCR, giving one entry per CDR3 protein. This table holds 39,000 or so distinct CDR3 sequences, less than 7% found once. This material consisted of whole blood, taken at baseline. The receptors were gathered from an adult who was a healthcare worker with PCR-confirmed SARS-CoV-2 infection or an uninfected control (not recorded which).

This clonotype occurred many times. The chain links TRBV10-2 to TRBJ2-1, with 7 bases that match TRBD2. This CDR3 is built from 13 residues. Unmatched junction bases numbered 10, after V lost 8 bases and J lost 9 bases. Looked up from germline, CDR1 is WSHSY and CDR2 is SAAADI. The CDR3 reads CASWGGIHGEQFF. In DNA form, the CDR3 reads TGCGCCAGCTGGGGGGGGATCCACGGTGAGCAGTTCTTC.

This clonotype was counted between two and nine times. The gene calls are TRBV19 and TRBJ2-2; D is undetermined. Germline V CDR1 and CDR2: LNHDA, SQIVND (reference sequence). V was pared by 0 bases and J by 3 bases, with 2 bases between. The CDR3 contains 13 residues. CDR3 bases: TGTGCCAGTAGTATAGAGGACACCGGGGAGCTGTTTTTT. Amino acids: CASSIEDTGELFF.

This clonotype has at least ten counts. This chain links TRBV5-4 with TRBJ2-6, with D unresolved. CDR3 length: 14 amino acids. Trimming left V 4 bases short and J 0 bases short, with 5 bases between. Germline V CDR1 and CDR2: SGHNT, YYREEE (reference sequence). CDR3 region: CASSPDSGANVLTF. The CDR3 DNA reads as TGTGCCAGCAGCCCGGACTCTGGGGCCAACGTCCTGACTTTC. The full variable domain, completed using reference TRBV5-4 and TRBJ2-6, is ETGVTQSPTHLIKTRGQQVTLRCSSQSGHNTVSWYQQALGQGPQFIFQYYREEENGRGNFPPRFSGLQFPNYSSELNVNALELDDSALYLCASSPDSGANVLTFGAGSRLTVL.

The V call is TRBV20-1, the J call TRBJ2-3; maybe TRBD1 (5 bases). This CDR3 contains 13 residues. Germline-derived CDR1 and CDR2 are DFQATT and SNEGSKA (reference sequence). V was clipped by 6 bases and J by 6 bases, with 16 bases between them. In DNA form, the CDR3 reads TGCAGTGCCCCGCAGGGTCGGGCGGATACGCAGTATTTT. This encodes CSAPQGRADTQYF.

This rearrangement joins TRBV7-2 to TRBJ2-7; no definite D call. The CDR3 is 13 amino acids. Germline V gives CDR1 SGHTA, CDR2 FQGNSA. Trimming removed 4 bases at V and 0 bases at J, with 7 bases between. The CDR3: CASSSQISYEQYF. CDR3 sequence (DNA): TGTGCCAGCAGCTCACAGATCTCCTACGAGCAGTACTTC. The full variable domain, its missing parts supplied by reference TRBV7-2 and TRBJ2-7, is GAGVSQSPSNKVTEKGKDVELRCDPISGHTALYWYRQSLGQGLEFLIYFQGNSAPDKSGLPSDRFSAERTGGSVSTLTIQRTQQEDSAVYLCASSSQISYEQYFGPGTRLTVT.

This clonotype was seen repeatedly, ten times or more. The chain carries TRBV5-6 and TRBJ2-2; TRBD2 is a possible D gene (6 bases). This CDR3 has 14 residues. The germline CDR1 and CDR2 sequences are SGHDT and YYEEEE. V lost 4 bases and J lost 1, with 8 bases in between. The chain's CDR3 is CASSGGENTGELFF. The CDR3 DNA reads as TGTGCCAGCAGCGGCGGGGAGAACACCGGGGAGCTGTTTTTT.

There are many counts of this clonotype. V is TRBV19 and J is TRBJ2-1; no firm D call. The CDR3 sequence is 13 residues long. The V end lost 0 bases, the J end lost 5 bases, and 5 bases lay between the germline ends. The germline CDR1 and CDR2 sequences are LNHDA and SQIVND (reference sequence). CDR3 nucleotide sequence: TGTGCCAGTAGTATAGACAGAAACAATGAGCAGTTCTTC. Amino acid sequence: CASSIDRNNEQFF.